Listed below are T cell receptor beta chains from one sample, sequenced in a study of blood T cell repertoires in COVID-19. This table comes from immunoSEQ multiplex PCR, and its TCRdb copy is limited to in-frame clones, with some not included. This table holds a few hundred thousand clones, 88% found once. The source material was PBMCs or T cells enriched from blood (not recorded which). These receptors were taken from an older woman in a cohort exposed to, infected with or recovered from COVID-19 (not recorded which). Each CDR3 is given with its conserved first and last residue. Each record gives: clone size, J gene, V gene, D gene, CDR3 protein, CDR3 DNA. D genes are given only for firm matches. A clone size is listed for some rows: how often the clone was seen (once, few, many), or a class if it is expanded.

abundance: -; j_gene: TRBJ1-2; v_gene: TRBV6-2/TRBV6-3; d_gene: -; CDR3aa: CASSYSLEGEGFKGYTF; CDR3nt: TGTGCCAGCAGTTACAGCCTTGAGGGGGAAGGATTCAAGGGCTACACCTTC
abundance: -; j_gene: TRBJ2-3; v_gene: TRBV29-1; d_gene: -; CDR3aa: CSARTGRDTDTQYF; CDR3nt: TGCAGCGCTCGGACAGGGAGGGACACAGATACGCAGTATTTT
abundance: -; j_gene: TRBJ2-2; v_gene: TRBV6-5; d_gene: -; CDR3aa: CASSYRLDGTGELFF; CDR3nt: TGTGCCAGCAGTTACCGACTAGATGGCACCGGGGAGCTGTTTTTT
abundance: -; j_gene: TRBJ2-7; v_gene: TRBV5-4; d_gene: -; CDR3aa: CASSLGQGLYEQYF; CDR3nt: TGTGCCAGCAGCTTGGGCCAGGGGCTCTACGAGCAGTACTTC
abundance: -; j_gene: TRBJ2-7; v_gene: TRBV6-5; d_gene: TRBD1; CDR3aa: CASRLPGQGNEQYF; CDR3nt: TGTGCCAGCAGGCTACCGGGACAGGGAAACGAGCAGTACTTC
abundance: -; j_gene: TRBJ1-5; v_gene: TRBV28; d_gene: -; CDR3aa: CASSLRNQPQHF; CDR3nt: TGTGCCAGCAGTTTACGGAATCAGCCCCAGCATTTT
abundance: -; j_gene: TRBJ1-2; v_gene: TRBV5-1; d_gene: TRBD1; CDR3aa: CASSLGTGNYGYTF; CDR3nt: TGCGCCAGCAGCTTGGGGACAGGGAATTATGGCTACACCTTC
abundance: -; j_gene: TRBJ2-5; v_gene: TRBV4-1; d_gene: TRBD1; CDR3aa: CASSQDEGTGGFPPRETQYF; CDR3nt: TGCGCCAGCAGCCAAGATGAGGGGACAGGGGGCTTCCCGCCGAGGGAGACCCAGTACTTC
abundance: -; j_gene: TRBJ1-1; v_gene: TRBV18; d_gene: -; CDR3aa: CASSNGAGVYAEAFF; CDR3nt: TGTGCCAGCTCCAACGGGGCAGGGGTCTACGCTGAAGCTTTCTTT
abundance: -; j_gene: TRBJ1-1; v_gene: TRBV7-9; d_gene: -; CDR3aa: CASNFEGAGTEAFF; CDR3nt: TGTGCCAGCAATTTCGAGGGCGCGGGCACTGAAGCTTTCTTT
abundance: -; j_gene: TRBJ2-3; v_gene: TRBV25-1; d_gene: TRBD2; CDR3aa: CASSEPPLREGSTDTQYF; CDR3nt: TGTGCCAGCAGTGAACCCCCTCTGCGGGAGGGTAGCACAGATACGCAGTATTTT
abundance: -; j_gene: TRBJ1-5; v_gene: TRBV6-2/TRBV6-3; d_gene: -; CDR3aa: CASSQTGTSNQPQHF; CDR3nt: TGTGCCAGCAGCCAGACAGGAACTAGCAATCAGCCCCAGCATTTT
abundance: -; j_gene: TRBJ2-7; v_gene: TRBV6-5; d_gene: TRBD2; CDR3aa: CASSSTSGLSYEQYF; CDR3nt: TGTGCCAGCAGTTCGACTAGCGGTTTAAGCTACGAGCAGTACTTC
abundance: -; j_gene: TRBJ1-3; v_gene: TRBV10-3; d_gene: -; CDR3aa: CAISESGGGNTIYF; CDR3nt: TGTGCCATCAGTGAGTCAGGGGGTGGAAACACCATATATTTT
abundance: -; j_gene: TRBJ2-1; v_gene: TRBV10-1; d_gene: TRBD2; CDR3aa: CASSDDHGTSGFSSYNEQFF; CDR3nt: TGCGCCAGCAGTGACGACCACGGGACTAGCGGGTTTAGCTCCTACAATGAGCAGTTCTTC
abundance: once; j_gene: TRBJ2-5; v_gene: TRBV5-6; d_gene: TRBD2; CDR3aa: CASSSLAGAETQYF; CDR3nt: TGTGCCAGCAGCTCCTTAGCGGGTGCTGAGACCCAGTACTTC
abundance: -; j_gene: TRBJ1-3; v_gene: TRBV7-7; d_gene: TRBD1; CDR3aa: CASSPGQPTDTIYF; CDR3nt: TGTGCTAGCAGCCCGGGACAGCCGACGGACACCATATATTTT
abundance: -; j_gene: TRBJ2-5; v_gene: TRBV5-6; d_gene: TRBD2; CDR3aa: CASSYDSGRVQETQYF; CDR3nt: TGTGCCAGCAGCTATGATAGCGGGAGGGTACAAGAGACCCAGTACTTC
abundance: -; j_gene: TRBJ1-2; v_gene: TRBV11-3; d_gene: -; CDR3aa: CASSDSEDRFYGYTF; CDR3nt: TGTGCCAGCAGCGACTCGGAGGACAGATTCTATGGCTACACCTTC
abundance: -; j_gene: TRBJ2-1; v_gene: TRBV29-1; d_gene: -; CDR3aa: CSVRGTNEQFF; CDR3nt: TGCAGCGTCAGGGGTACCAATGAGCAGTTCTTC
abundance: -; j_gene: TRBJ2-7; v_gene: TRBV28; d_gene: TRBD2; CDR3aa: CASSFVRSGNYEQYF; CDR3nt: TGTGCCAGCAGTTTCGTGCGAAGCGGGAACTACGAGCAGTACTTC
abundance: -; j_gene: TRBJ2-3; v_gene: TRBV4-2; d_gene: -; CDR3aa: CASSQEIGLGATDTQYF; CDR3nt: TGTGCCAGCAGCCAAGAGATCGGTCTCGGAGCTACAGATACGCAGTATTTT
abundance: -; j_gene: TRBJ1-5; v_gene: TRBV7-2; d_gene: -; CDR3aa: CASSLRAGLYQPQHF; CDR3nt: TGTGCCAGCAGCTTAAGGGCAGGGTTGTATCAGCCCCAGCATTTT
abundance: -; j_gene: TRBJ1-2; v_gene: TRBV4-2; d_gene: TRBD1; CDR3aa: CASSQEGTGNYGYTF; CDR3nt: TGTGCCAGCAGCCAAGAGGGGACAGGGAACTATGGCTACACCTTC
abundance: once; j_gene: TRBJ2-7; v_gene: TRBV5-1; d_gene: -; CDR3aa: CASTTGTHEQYF; CDR3nt: TGCGCCAGCACCACAGGGACCCACGAGCAGTACTTC
abundance: -; j_gene: TRBJ1-1; v_gene: TRBV27; d_gene: -; CDR3aa: CASSSGGAEAFF; CDR3nt: TGTGCCAGCAGTTCGGGAGGCGCTGAAGCTTTCTTT
abundance: -; j_gene: TRBJ1-2; v_gene: TRBV25-1; d_gene: TRBD1; CDR3aa: CASSEGQGAYGYTF; CDR3nt: TGTGCCAGCAGTGAGGGACAGGGGGCTTATGGCTACACCTTC
abundance: -; j_gene: TRBJ1-2; v_gene: TRBV18; d_gene: TRBD1; CDR3aa: CASSEDRATNYGYTF; CDR3nt: TGTGCCAGCTCAGAGGACAGGGCAACAAACTATGGCTACACCTTC
abundance: -; j_gene: TRBJ2-7; v_gene: TRBV30; d_gene: -; CDR3aa: CAWRKRSYEQYF; CDR3nt: TGTGCCTGGAGAAAGCGGTCCTACGAGCAGTACTTC
abundance: -; j_gene: TRBJ1-2; v_gene: TRBV2; d_gene: TRBD1; CDR3aa: CASRGEGANYGYTF; CDR3nt: TGTGCCAGCAGGGGTGAGGGGGCGAACTATGGCTACACCTTC
abundance: -; j_gene: TRBJ1-5; v_gene: TRBV2; d_gene: -; CDR3aa: CASSELGGVNQPQHF; CDR3nt: TGTGCCAGCAGTGAATTGGGAGGGGTTAATCAGCCCCAGCATTTT
abundance: -; j_gene: TRBJ2-1; v_gene: TRBV7-2; d_gene: -; CDR3aa: CASSSETGNNEQFF; CDR3nt: TGTGCCAGCAGCTCAGAGACAGGAAACAATGAGCAGTTCTTC
abundance: -; j_gene: TRBJ2-1; v_gene: TRBV5-1; d_gene: TRBD2; CDR3aa: CASREVRLAASNEQFF; CDR3nt: TGCGCCAGCAGGGAGGTCCGACTAGCGGCCTCCAATGAGCAGTTCTTC
abundance: -; j_gene: TRBJ2-6; v_gene: TRBV6-5; d_gene: -; CDR3aa: CASTGSGANVLTF; CDR3nt: TGTGCCAGCACCGGCTCTGGGGCCAACGTCCTGACTTTC
abundance: -; j_gene: TRBJ2-1; v_gene: TRBV7-3; d_gene: TRBD2; CDR3aa: CASPPGAGAYNEQFF; CDR3nt: TGTGCCAGCCCCCCTGGGGCGGGAGCATACAATGAGCAGTTCTTC
abundance: -; j_gene: TRBJ1-4; v_gene: TRBV6-2/TRBV6-3; d_gene: -; CDR3aa: CASSGRQIEKLFF; CDR3nt: TGTGCCAGCAGTGGGAGGCAAATTGAAAAACTGTTTTTT
abundance: -; j_gene: TRBJ2-5; v_gene: TRBV11-2; d_gene: TRBD1; CDR3aa: CASSPGGTQYF; CDR3nt: TGTGCCAGCAGCCCAGGGGGGACCCAGTACTTC
abundance: once; j_gene: TRBJ2-7; v_gene: TRBV10-3; d_gene: TRBD1; CDR3aa: CAISPTGSGYEQYF; CDR3nt: TGTGCCATCAGTCCGACAGGGTCAGGCTACGAGCAGTACTTC
abundance: once; j_gene: TRBJ2-7; v_gene: TRBV6-2/TRBV6-3; d_gene: TRBD1; CDR3aa: CASSPDRGRGGRKDEQYF; CDR3nt: TGTGCCAGCAGCCCGGACAGGGGGCGCGGAGGGAGAAAGGACGAGCAGTACTTC
abundance: -; j_gene: TRBJ2-1; v_gene: TRBV5-1; d_gene: TRBD2; CDR3aa: CASSRLTSGNSNEQFF; CDR3nt: TGCGCCAGCAGCCGGCTCACTAGCGGGAATAGCAATGAGCAGTTCTTC
abundance: -; j_gene: TRBJ2-5; v_gene: TRBV19; d_gene: TRBD1; CDR3aa: CASSIATDREETQYF; CDR3nt: TGTGCCAGTAGTATAGCTACGGACAGGGAAGAGACCCAGTACTTC
abundance: few; j_gene: TRBJ2-7; v_gene: TRBV10-3; d_gene: TRBD1; CDR3aa: CAISADRGQYEQYF; CDR3nt: TGTGCCATCAGTGCGGACAGGGGGCAATACGAGCAGTACTTC
abundance: few; j_gene: TRBJ2-2; v_gene: TRBV6-5; d_gene: -; CDR3aa: CASRARTGELFF; CDR3nt: TGTGCCAGCAGAGCTAGGACCGGGGAGCTGTTTTTT
abundance: -; j_gene: TRBJ1-5; v_gene: TRBV18; d_gene: -; CDR3aa: CASSPAQTGNQPQHF; CDR3nt: TGTGCCAGCTCACCCGCCCAAACAGGCAATCAGCCCCAGCATTTT
abundance: -; j_gene: TRBJ1-4; v_gene: TRBV7-2; d_gene: -; CDR3aa: CASSLDGGYEKLFF; CDR3nt: TGTGCCAGCAGCTTAGATGGGGGGTATGAAAAACTGTTTTTT
abundance: -; j_gene: TRBJ1-3; v_gene: TRBV7-2; d_gene: -; CDR3aa: CASSLAGRSGNTIYF; CDR3nt: TGTGCCAGCAGCTTAGCTGGGCGCTCTGGAAACACCATATATTTT
abundance: -; j_gene: TRBJ2-1; v_gene: TRBV24-1; d_gene: TRBD1; CDR3aa: CATSDLQGVGFF; CDR3nt: TGTGCCACCAGTGACCTACAGGGGGTAGGGTTCTTC
abundance: -; j_gene: TRBJ1-4; v_gene: TRBV19; d_gene: -; CDR3aa: CASSPSGQNEKLFF; CDR3nt: TGTGCCAGTAGTCCCTCGGGACAAAATGAAAAACTGTTTTTT
abundance: -; j_gene: TRBJ1-6; v_gene: TRBV5-5; d_gene: -; CDR3aa: CASNTQGRNNSPLHF; CDR3nt: TGTGCCAGCAATACACAGGGTCGGAATAATTCACCCCTCCACTTT
abundance: -; j_gene: TRBJ1-2; v_gene: TRBV9; d_gene: -; CDR3aa: CASSEAGNYGYTF; CDR3nt: TGTGCCAGCAGCGAGGCAGGGAACTATGGCTACACCTTC
abundance: once; j_gene: TRBJ2-1; v_gene: TRBV18; d_gene: TRBD2; CDR3aa: CASSPGLAGEGEQFF; CDR3nt: TGTGCCAGCTCACCGGGACTAGCGGGAGAAGGTGAGCAGTTCTTC
abundance: -; j_gene: TRBJ2-2; v_gene: TRBV7-6; d_gene: TRBD2; CDR3aa: CASSLAGLARGELFF; CDR3nt: TGTGCCAGCAGCTTAGCGGGACTAGCCAGGGGGGAGCTGTTTTTT
abundance: -; j_gene: TRBJ1-3; v_gene: TRBV15; d_gene: -; CDR3aa: CATTGRGRNTIYF; CDR3nt: TGTGCCACCACCGGGAGGGGAAGAAACACCATATATTTT
abundance: -; j_gene: TRBJ2-7; v_gene: TRBV12-3/TRBV12-4; d_gene: -; CDR3aa: CASSPRTAFQYF; CDR3nt: TGTGCCAGCAGTCCAAGGACAGCCTTTCAGTACTTC
abundance: -; j_gene: TRBJ1-6; v_gene: TRBV7-6; d_gene: -; CDR3aa: CASSFDKDNSPLHF; CDR3nt: TGTGCCAGCAGCTTCGACAAGGATAATTCACCCCTCCACTTT
abundance: -; j_gene: TRBJ2-4; v_gene: TRBV2; d_gene: -; CDR3aa: CATGRGSRAKNIQYF; CDR3nt: TGTGCCACAGGCAGGGGATCTAGGGCCAAAAACATTCAGTACTTC
abundance: -; j_gene: TRBJ1-4; v_gene: TRBV7-2; d_gene: -; CDR3aa: CASSSSGWSEKLFF; CDR3nt: TGTGCCAGCAGCTCGTCAGGGTGGAGTGAAAAACTGTTTTTT